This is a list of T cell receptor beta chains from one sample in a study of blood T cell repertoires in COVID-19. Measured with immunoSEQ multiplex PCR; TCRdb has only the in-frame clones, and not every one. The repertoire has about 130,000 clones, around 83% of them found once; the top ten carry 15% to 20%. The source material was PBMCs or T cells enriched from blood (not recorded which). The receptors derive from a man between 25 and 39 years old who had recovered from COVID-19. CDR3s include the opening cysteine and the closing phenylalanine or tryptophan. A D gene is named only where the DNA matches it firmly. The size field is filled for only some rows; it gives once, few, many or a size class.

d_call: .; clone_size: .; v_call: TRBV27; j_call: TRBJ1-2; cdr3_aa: CASSPTGYGYTF; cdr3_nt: TGTGCCAGCAGTCCAACAGGGTATGGCTACACCTTC
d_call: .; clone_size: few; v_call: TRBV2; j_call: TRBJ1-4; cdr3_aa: CASSGRQARFNEKLFF; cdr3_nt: TGTGCCAGCAGTGGGAGACAGGCGAGGTTTAATGAAAAACTGTTTTTT
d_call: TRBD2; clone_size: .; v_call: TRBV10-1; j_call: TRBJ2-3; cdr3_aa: CASSSSGSTDTQYF; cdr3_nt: TGCGCCAGCAGCAGTAGCGGGAGCACAGATACGCAGTATTTT
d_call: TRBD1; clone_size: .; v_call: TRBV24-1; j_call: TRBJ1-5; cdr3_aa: CATSERDYRGAGQPQHF; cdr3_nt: TGTGCCACCAGTGAACGTGACTACAGGGGCGCGGGTCAGCCCCAGCATTTT
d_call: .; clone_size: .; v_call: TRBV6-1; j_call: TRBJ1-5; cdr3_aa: CASSEAPRGNQPQHF; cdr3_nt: TGTGCCAGCAGTGAAGCTCCCAGGGGTAATCAGCCCCAGCATTTT
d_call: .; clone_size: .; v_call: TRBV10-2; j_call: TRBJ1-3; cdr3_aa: CASSLQGLSGNTIYF; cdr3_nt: TGCGCCAGCAGCCTACAGGGTCTCTCCGGAAACACCATATATTTT
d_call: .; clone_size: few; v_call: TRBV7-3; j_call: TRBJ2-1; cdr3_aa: CASSLSGPNEQFF; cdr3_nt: TGTGCCAGCAGCTTGAGCGGGCCCAATGAGCAGTTCTTC
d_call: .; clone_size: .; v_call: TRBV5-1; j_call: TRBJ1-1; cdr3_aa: CASSKSTGRADTEAFF; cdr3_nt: TGCGCCAGCAGCAAAAGCACAGGGCGTGCCGACACTGAAGCTTTCTTT
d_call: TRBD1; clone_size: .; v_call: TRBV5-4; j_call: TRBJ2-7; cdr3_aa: CASTFGGTGGVDEQYF; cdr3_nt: TGTGCCAGCACCTTCGGTGGGACAGGGGGCGTAGACGAGCAGTACTTC
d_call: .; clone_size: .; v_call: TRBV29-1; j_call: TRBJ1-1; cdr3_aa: CSVDRGLGTEAFF; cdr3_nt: TGCAGCGTTGACAGGGGATTGGGCACTGAAGCTTTCTTT
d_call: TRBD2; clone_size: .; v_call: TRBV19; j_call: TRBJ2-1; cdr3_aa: CASSIGFGLGGNEQFF; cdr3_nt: TGTGCCAGTAGTATCGGTTTCGGGCTGGGGGGGAATGAGCAGTTCTTC
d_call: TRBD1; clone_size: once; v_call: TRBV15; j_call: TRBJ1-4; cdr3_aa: CATSRVQGAAEKLFF; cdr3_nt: TGTGCCACCAGCAGGGTCCAGGGGGCGGCTGAAAAACTGTTTTTT
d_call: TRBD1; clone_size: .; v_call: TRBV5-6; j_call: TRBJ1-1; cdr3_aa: CASRVWGQGSTEAFF; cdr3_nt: TGTGCCAGCAGGGTGTGGGGACAGGGGAGCACTGAAGCTTTCTTT
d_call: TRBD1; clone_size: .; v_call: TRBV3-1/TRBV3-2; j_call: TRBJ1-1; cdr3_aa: CASSRDRGITEAFF; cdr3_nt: TGTGCCAGCAGCCGTGACAGGGGGATCACTGAAGCTTTCTTT
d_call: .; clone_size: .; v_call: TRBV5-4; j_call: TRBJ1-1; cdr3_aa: CASSLEAGMNTEAFF; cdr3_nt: TGTGCCAGCAGCTTGGAGGCGGGAATGAACACTGAAGCTTTCTTT
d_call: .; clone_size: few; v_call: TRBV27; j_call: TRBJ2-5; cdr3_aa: CATRYQETQYF; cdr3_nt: TGTGCCACCCGGTACCAAGAGACCCAGTACTTC
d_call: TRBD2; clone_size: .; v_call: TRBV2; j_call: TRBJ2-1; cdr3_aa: CASSEKGTNNEQFF; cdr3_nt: TGTGCCAGCAGTGAGAAAGGGACTAACAATGAGCAGTTCTTC
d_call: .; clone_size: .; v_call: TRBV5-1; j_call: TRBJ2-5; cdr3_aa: CASSLAGGQETQYF; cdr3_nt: TGCGCCAGCAGCTTGGCAGGGGGGCAGGAGACCCAGTACTTC
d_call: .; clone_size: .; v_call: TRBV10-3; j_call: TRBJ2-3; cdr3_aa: CAITGPSDTQYF; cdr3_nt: TGTGCCATCACTGGGCCGTCAGATACGCAGTATTTT
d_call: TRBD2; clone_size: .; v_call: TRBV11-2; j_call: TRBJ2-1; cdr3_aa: CASSLVSASGVRFF; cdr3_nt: TGTGCCAGCAGCTTAGTATCGGCTAGCGGGGTTCGGTTCTTC
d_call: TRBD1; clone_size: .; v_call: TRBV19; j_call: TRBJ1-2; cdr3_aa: CASSIGGTGSGYTF; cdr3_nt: TGTGCCAGTAGTATCGGAGGGACAGGGTCTGGCTACACCTTC
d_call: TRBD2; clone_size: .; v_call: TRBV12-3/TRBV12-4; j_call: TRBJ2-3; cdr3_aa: CASILSGRDTQYF; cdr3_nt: TGTGCCAGCATCCTTAGCGGGAGGGATACGCAGTATTTT
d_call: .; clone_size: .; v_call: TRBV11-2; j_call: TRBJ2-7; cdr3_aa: CASSLEQGSEQYF; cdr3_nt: TGTGCCAGCAGCTTAGAACAGGGTTCCGAGCAGTACTTC
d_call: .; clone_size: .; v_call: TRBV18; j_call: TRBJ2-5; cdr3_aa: CASSPLGSETQYF; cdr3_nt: TGTGCCAGCTCACCACTCGGTAGCGAGACCCAGTACTTC
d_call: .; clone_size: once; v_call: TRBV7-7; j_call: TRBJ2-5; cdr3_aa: CASSWDSSPQETQYF; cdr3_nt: TGTGCCAGCAGTTGGGACTCCTCGCCGCAAGAGACCCAGTACTTC
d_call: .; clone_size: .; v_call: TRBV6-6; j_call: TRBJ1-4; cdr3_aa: CASYSVGLNEKLFF; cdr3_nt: TGTGCCAGCTATTCCGTGGGGCTCAATGAAAAACTGTTTTTT
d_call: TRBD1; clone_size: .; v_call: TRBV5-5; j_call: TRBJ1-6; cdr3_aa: CASSAGTGVSSNSPLHF; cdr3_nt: TGTGCCAGCAGCGCGGGGACAGGGGTTAGTAGTAATTCACCCCTCCACTTT
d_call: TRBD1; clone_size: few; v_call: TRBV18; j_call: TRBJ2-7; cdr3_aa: CASSEGQGQSYEQYF; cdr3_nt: TGTGCCAGCTCAGAGGGACAGGGACAATCCTACGAGCAGTACTTC
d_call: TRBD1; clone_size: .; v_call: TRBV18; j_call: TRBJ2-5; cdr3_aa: CASSPGQPQETQYF; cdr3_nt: TGTGCCAGCTCACCGGGACAGCCTCAAGAGACCCAGTACTTC
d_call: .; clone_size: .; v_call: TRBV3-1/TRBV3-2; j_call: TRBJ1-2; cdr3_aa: CASSQGTGYLGGYTF; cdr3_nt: TGTGCCAGCAGCCAAGGAACAGGGTATCTGGGTGGCTACACCTTC
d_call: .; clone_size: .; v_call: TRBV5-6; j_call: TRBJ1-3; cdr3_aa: CASSLPTTVLGVYF; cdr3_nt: TGTGCCAGCAGCTTGCCTACGACTGTGTTGGGTGTATATTTT
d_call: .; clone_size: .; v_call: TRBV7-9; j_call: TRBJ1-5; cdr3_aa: CASSTKNQPQHF; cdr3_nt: TGTGCCAGCAGCACAAAAAATCAGCCCCAGCATTTT
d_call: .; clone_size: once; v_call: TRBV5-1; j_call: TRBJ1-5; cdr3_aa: CASSLAGEFNQPQHF; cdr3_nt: TGCGCCAGCAGCTTGGCCGGGGAGTTCAATCAGCCCCAGCATTTT
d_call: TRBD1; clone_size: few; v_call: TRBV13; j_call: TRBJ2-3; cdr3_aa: CASSFDRGGPTDTQYF; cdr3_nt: TGTGCCAGCAGCTTTGACAGGGGAGGACCGACAGATACGCAGTATTTT
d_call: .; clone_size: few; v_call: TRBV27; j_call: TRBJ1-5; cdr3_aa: CASSLSTGQPQHF; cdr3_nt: TGTGCCAGCAGTTTATCGACGGGTCAGCCCCAGCATTTT
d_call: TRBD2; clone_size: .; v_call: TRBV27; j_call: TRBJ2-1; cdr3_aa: CASSLSINAGGGQGNEQFF; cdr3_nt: TGTGCCAGCAGTTTATCGATTAATGCCGGCGGGGGGCAGGGAAATGAGCAGTTCTTC